The 24 T cell receptor beta chains reported below all come from one sample, sequenced in a study of blood T cell repertoires in COVID-19. Sequenced by immunoSEQ multiplex PCR; TCRdb stores in-frame clones only, minus some. The profile covers some 190,000 clones, with under 90% appearing a single time and about 6.9% taken by the ten largest. The specimen was peripheral blood. Receptors originate from a man between 60 and 75 years old with acute or convalescent COVID-19.

This chain links TRBV9 with TRBJ1-3; D possibly corresponds to TRBD1 (6 bases). Germline CDR1 and CDR2: SGDLS and YYNGEE. The CDR3 is made up of 14 amino acids. With 0 bases removed from V and 2 bases from J, the gap between germline ends came to 6 bases. CDR3 nucleotides: TGTGCCAGCAGCGTAGGGACAGCTGGAAACACCATATATTTT. This gives the protein CASSVGTAGNTIYF. The full variable domain, with the rest looked up from reference TRBV9 and TRBJ1-3, is DSGVTQTPKHLITATGQRVTLRCSPRSGDLSVYWYQQSLDQGLQFLIQYYNGEERAKGNILERFSAQQFPDLHSELNLSSLELGDSALYFCASSVGTAGNTIYFGEGSWLTVV.

This chain connects TRBV4-2 to TRBJ2-1; TRBD2 matches at 10 bases. The CDR3 runs 15 residues. The germline V gene has CDR1 LGHNA and CDR2 YNFKEQ. Trimming cost V 1 base and J 3 bases; bases outside gene matches: 0. The CDR3, as DNA: TGTGCCAGCAGCCAAGGGACTAGCGGCTACAATGAGCAGTTCTTC. Translated, it gives CASSQGTSGYNEQFF.

The chain joins TRBV19 to TRBJ1-2; 11 nucleotides agree with TRBD1. The CDR3 consists of 13 residues. Trimming cost V 3 bases and J 13 bases; bases outside gene matches: 7. The germline gives CDR1 LNHDA, CDR2 SQIVND (reference sequence). In DNA form, the CDR3 reads TGTGCCAGTAGTATCGGACAGGGGGCCCCCTGCACCTTC. As protein: CASSIGQGAPCTF.

J is TRBJ2-1 and V is TRBV6-6; TRBD2 might be the D (5 bases). This CDR3 has 16 amino acids. From germline, CDR1 is MNHNY and CDR2 SVGAGI (reference sequence). Trimming stripped 5 bases from V and 0 bases from J, with 14 bases between. The CDR3 is CASSPPADPSYNEQFF. Written as DNA, the CDR3 is TGTGCCAGCAGTCCCCCAGCGGACCCCTCCTACAATGAGCAGTTCTTC.

The V gene is TRBV15, the J gene TRBJ2-3; D possibly corresponds to TRBD2 (5 bases). Trimming removed 0 bases from V and 9 bases from J, with 10 bases in between. Germline V CDR1 and CDR2: LNHNV, YYDKDF (reference sequence). This CDR3 contains 13 residues. The CDR3 sequence: CATSRESGWTQYF. CDR3 DNA sequence: TGTGCCACCAGCAGAGAGTCGGGGTGGACGCAGTATTTT.

V usage is TRBV19 and J usage is TRBJ1-1; D ambiguous. V dropped 2 bases and J dropped 2 bases, with 9 bases sitting between them. The CDR3 is made up of 14 amino acids. Germline lookup yields CDR1 LNHDA and CDR2 SQIVND (reference sequence). The DNA for the CDR3 is TGTGCCAGTAGTATATCTCCAGGAAACACTGAAGCTTTCTTT. Its translation: CASSISPGNTEAFF. Full variable domain (outside the CDR3, taken from reference TRBV19 and TRBJ1-1): DGGITQSPKYLFRKEGQNVTLSCEQNLNHDAMYWYRQDPGQGLRLIYYSQIVNDFQKGDIAEGYSVSREKKESFPLTVTSAQKNPTAFYLCASSISPGNTEAFFGQGTRLTVV.

This clone came up once. The genes are TRBV27 and TRBJ1-5; perhaps TRBD1 as D (5 bases). The CDR3 runs 15 residues. Germline V gene data show CDR1 as MNHEY and CDR2 as SMNVEV (reference sequence). The V gene lost 5 bases and the J gene lost 6 bases, with 17 bases spanning the gap. The DNA of the CDR3 is TGTGCCAGCAGTCCTCAATGGGGCGGGGGTCAGCCCCAGCATTTT. Protein product: CASSPQWGGGQPQHF.

The CDR3 DNA follows: TGTGCCAGCAGCTTAACTCTCGGGACTAGCGGGATGACAGATACGCAGTATTTT. It encodes CASSLTLGTSGMTDTQYF. The rearrangement links TRBV7-3 to TRBJ2-3; 13 positions agree with TRBD2. The CDR3 sequence is 18 residues long. V gave up 0 bases and J gave up 3 bases; unmatched junction bases: 6. Germline CDR1 is SGHTA and CDR2 is FQGTGA.

This chain connects TRBV4-2 to TRBJ1-1; no clear D gene. CDR3 size: 16 residues. Germline V gene data show CDR1 as LGHNA and CDR2 as YNFKEQ. The V end lost 0 bases, the J end lost 1 base, and 12 bases lay between the germline ends. The CDR3: CASSQDRRQENTEAFF. The CDR3 nucleotides read TGTGCCAGCAGCCAAGATAGAAGGCAGGAGAACACTGAAGCTTTCTTT.

The rearrangement uses TRBV9 and TRBJ1-1; TRBD1 is a possible D gene (5 bases). Germline loops: CDR1 SGDLS, CDR2 YYNGEE. V was clipped by 4 bases and J by 6 bases, with 19 bases between them. The CDR3 totals 15 residues. This CDR3 is CASSFTLGEGAEAFF. CDR3 nucleotide sequence: TGTGCCAGCAGCTTCACGCTAGGGGAGGGAGCTGAAGCTTTCTTT.

The chain is built from TRBV5-8 and TRBJ1-3, with D tentatively TRBD1 (5 bases). This CDR3 has 14 residues. The germline gives CDR1 SGHTS, CDR2 YDEGEE. V lost 0 bases and J 3 bases, leaving 7 bases between the germline ends. CDR3 region: CASSLGQGGNTIYF. The CDR3 DNA reads as TGTGCCAGCAGCTTGGGGCAGGGTGGAAACACCATATATTTT.

This chain joins TRBV30 and TRBJ2-1; TRBD2 matches at 10 bases. The V segment lost 3 bases and the J segment 10 bases; nucleotides outside the gene matches: 15. CDR1 and CDR2 (germline): GTSNPN, SVGIG (reference sequence). The CDR3 loop spans 16 amino acids. Written as DNA, the CDR3 is TGTGCCTGGAGCCTCCTGGGGAGCGGGGGGGAAGGGGAGCAGTTCTTC. Amino acid sequence: CAWSLLGSGGEGEQFF.

This chain links TRBV5-1 with TRBJ2-2; the D gene is possibly TRBD1 (5 bases). Germline V gene lookup returns CDR1 SGHRS and CDR2 YFSETQ. Between the trimmed V and J ends, which lost 6 bases and 0 bases, there was a span of 12 bases. The length of the CDR3 is 15 residues. CDR3 coding DNA: TGCGCCAGCACCCCTACGGACACGAACACCGGGGAGCTGTTTTTT. It codes for CASTPTDTNTGELFF. The whole variable domain, remainder taken from reference TRBV5-1 and TRBJ2-2, is KAGVTQTPRYLIKTRGQQVTLSCSPISGHRSVSWYQQTPGQGLQFLFEYFSETQRNKGNFPGRFSGRQFSNSRSEMNVSTLELGDSALYLCASTPTDTNTGELFFGEGSRLTVL.

The V gene is TRBV3-1 (or the pseudogene TRBV3-2), the J gene TRBJ2-5, with D perhaps TRBD2 (6 bases). V was clipped by 3 bases and J by 2 bases, with 13 bases between them. This CDR3 spans 15 amino acids. CDR1 LGHDT and CDR2 YNNKEL come from the germline V gene (reference sequence). CDR3 coding DNA: TGTGCCAGCAGCCAGATCGGGACTTCACAAGAGACCCAGTACTTC. Its translation is CASSQIGTSQETQYF.

The rearrangement links TRBV7-8 to TRBJ2-1; possible D gene TRBD1, 7 bases. The CDR3 runs to 16 residues. Looked up from germline, CDR1 is SGHVS and CDR2 is FQNEAQ. Trimming left V 3 bases short and J 4 bases short, with 16 bases between. The CDR3 spells CASSFGSGGPYNEQFF. CDR3 DNA sequence: TGTGCCAGCAGCTTTGGTTCAGGGGGGCCTTACAATGAGCAGTTCTTC. Full variable domain (remainder filled in from reference TRBV7-8 and TRBJ2-1): GAGVSQSPRYKVAKRGQDVALRCDPISGHVSLFWYQQALGQGPEFLTYFQNEAQLDKSGLPSDRFFAERPEGSVSTLKIQRTQQEDSAVYLCASSFGSGGPYNEQFFGPGTRLTVL.

The V call is TRBV7-2, the J call TRBJ1-5, with TRBD1 matching 8 bases. This CDR3 spans 15 amino acids. CDR1 and CDR2 from the germline V gene are SGHTA and FQGNSA. The V gene end was trimmed by 3 bases and the J gene end by 3 bases; junction bases not matched to a gene: 4. The CDR3 bases are TGTGCCAGCAGCTTTGGGACAGGATACAATCAGCCCCAGCATTTT. This sequence encodes CASSFGTGYNQPQHF.

The CDR3 nucleotides are TGTGCCAGTAGTATTACAGGGTTAGGCACTGAAGCTTTCTTT. This sequence encodes CASSITGLGTEAFF. V is TRBV19 and J is TRBJ1-1, with D possibly being TRBD1 (6 bases). V lost 3 bases to trimming and J lost 4 bases, with 12 bases between them. This CDR3 is 14 amino acids long. CDR1 and CDR2 (germline): LNHDA, SQIVND (reference sequence).

The chain has TRBV19 and TRBJ2-7, with 11 bases that match TRBD2. The germline V gene has CDR1 LNHDA and CDR2 SQIVND (reference sequence). V lost 6 bases to trimming and J lost 2 bases; unmatched junction nucleotides: 6. This CDR3 region has 15 residues. CDR3 sequence reads: CASRTGLAAPYEQYF. As DNA, the CDR3 is TGTGCCAGTAGAACGGGACTAGCGGCACCCTACGAGCAGTACTTC.

V and J are TRBV6-5 and TRBJ1-4; perhaps TRBD1 as D (5 bases). V lost 2 bases and J 0 bases, leaving 7 bases between the germline ends. Germline V gene sequence: CDR1 MNHEY, CDR2 SVGAGI. The CDR3 has 15 amino acids. CDR3 DNA sequence: TGTGCCAGCAGTTACAGGGGTACAACTAATGAAAAACTGTTTTTT. It is translated as CASSYRGTTNEKLFF.

This chain joins TRBV28 and TRBJ2-7; 9 bases map to TRBD1. V lost 4 bases and J lost 2; bases outside the gene matches: 6. Germline values: CDR1 MDHEN, CDR2 SYDVKM. The CDR3 spans 15 residues. CDR3 sequence: CASSSPGTGPYEQYF. As DNA, the CDR3 is TGTGCCAGCAGTTCGCCCGGGACAGGGCCCTACGAGCAGTACTTC.

The rearrangement uses TRBV5-6 and TRBJ2-3, with TRBD1 identical over 7 bases. With V trimmed by 0 bases and J by 2 bases, 6 bases remained unmatched. The CDR3 loop spans 16 amino acids. Germline CDR1 reads SGHDT; CDR2 reads YYEEEE. As DNA, the CDR3 is TGTGCCAGCAGCTTGGGTGTCGGGACAGCCACAGATACGCAGTATTTT. Protein product: CASSLGVGTATDTQYF.

This clone was counted between two and nine times. The gene calls are TRBV10-3 and TRBJ2-3; TRBD2 agrees at 11 bases. The ends lost 3 bases at V and 8 bases at J; junction bases unmatched: 10. From germline, CDR1 is ENHRY and CDR2 SYGVKD. The CDR3 sequence is 16 residues long. This CDR3 is CAISDPLAGGVPTQYF. For the CDR3, the DNA is TGTGCCATCAGTGATCCCCTAGCGGGGGGAGTCCCTACGCAGTATTTT.

V usage is TRBV29-1 and J usage is TRBJ2-2; D is unresolved. This CDR3 spans 13 amino acids. In germline, CDR1 is SQVTM, CDR2 ANQGSEA. The V and J ends lost 6 bases and 5 bases respectively, with 13 bases between them. CDR3 amino acids: CSVERTYTGELFF. In DNA, the CDR3 is TGCAGCGTCGAGCGCACTTATACCGGGGAGCTGTTTTTT.

This chain uses TRBV25-1 with TRBJ2-2; no clear D gene. V was shortened by 7 bases and J by 7 bases, with 13 bases between the two germline ends. The CDR3 covers 13 residues. Germline CDR1 reads MGHDK; CDR2 reads SYGVNS. CDR3 amino acids: CASTITSGGELFF. Here the CDR3 DNA reads TGTGCCAGCACTATAACGTCTGGCGGGGAGCTGTTTTTT.